One and the same sample provided the 11 T cell receptor beta chains below, sequenced in a study of blood T cell repertoires in COVID-19. Sequenced by immunoSEQ multiplex PCR; TCRdb stores in-frame clones only, minus some. Here the sample spans approximately 140,000 clones, 60% to 85% being singletons. Sequencing was done on a sample of peripheral blood. These receptors came from a man in his forties or fifties with acute or convalescent COVID-19.

The chain links TRBV7-2 to TRBJ1-6, with a weak D call TRBD1 (5 bases). The CDR3 is 16 residues long. Trimming shortened V by 5 bases and J by 5 bases, and 16 bases separated the two germline ends. In germline, CDR1 is SGHTA, CDR2 FQGNSA. CDR3: CASSGGTSRDNSPLHF. The CDR3 DNA is TGTGCCAGCAGCGGGGGGACTTCGAGGGATAATTCACCCCTCCACTTT.

This clone was recorded once. The V gene is TRBV11-1, the J gene TRBJ2-1; 7 bases line up with TRBD2. The CDR3 consists of 16 residues. Trimming took 6 bases from V and 3 from J; bases not matched to a gene: 11. Germline V gene lookup returns CDR1 SGHAT and CDR2 FQDESV (reference sequence). This CDR3 is CASSLSGGGLYNEQFF. CDR3 coding DNA: TGTGCCAGCAGTCTGTCGGGGGGAGGACTCTACAATGAGCAGTTCTTC.

The table lists this clone with a count of one. The chain links TRBV5-8 to TRBJ2-3; 12 bases agree with TRBD2. CDR3 size: 17 residues. Germline V gives CDR1 SGHTS, CDR2 YDEGEE. Trimming at V came to 2 bases and at J to 6 bases, leaving 10 bases not matched to a gene. The CDR3 reads CASSFGLAGTGLDTQYF. The CDR3 DNA sequence: TGTGCCAGCAGCTTCGGACTAGCGGGGACCGGTCTCGATACGCAGTATTTT.

The chain employs TRBV7-2 and TRBJ2-4; possibly TRBD1 for D (6 bases). The V and J ends lost 4 bases and 0 bases respectively, with 22 bases between them. Germline loops: CDR1 SGHTA, CDR2 FQGNSA. CDR3 length: 19 residues. CDR3 nucleotides: TGTGCCAGCAGCTCGAGCCTGACCCGGGACACTGCAGCCAAAAACATTCAGTACTTC. It yields the protein CASSSSLTRDTAAKNIQYF.

J is TRBJ1-2 and V is TRBV5-5; the D gene is possibly TRBD1 (6 bases). V was cut by 0 bases and J by 8 bases, with 14 bases left in between. Germline V CDR1 and CDR2: SGHKS, YYEKEE (reference sequence). CDR3 length: 14 amino acids. CDR3 coding DNA: TGTGCCAGCAGCTTGGCCGCTTCGGGGGGCGGCTACACCTTC. This sequence encodes CASSLAASGGGYTF.

The chain joins TRBV10-3 to TRBJ2-4, with 8 bases lining up with TRBD1. Germline V gene lookup returns CDR1 ENHRY and CDR2 SYGVKD. V shed 6 bases, J shed 8 bases, and the junction held 3 bases outside the gene matches. The CDR3 contains 12 residues. The CDR3 region is CAIRDREDIQYF. CDR3 DNA: TGTGCCATCAGGGACAGGGAGGACATTCAGTACTTC.

The CDR3 is CATSRDLQNYGYTF. As DNA, the CDR3 is TGTGCCACCAGCAGAGATTTACAGAACTATGGCTACACCTTC. The chain joins TRBV15 to TRBJ1-2; D call uncertain. V was shortened by 0 bases and J by 2 bases, with 7 bases between the two germline ends. There are 14 residues in the CDR3. CDR1 is LNHNV, CDR2 YYDKDF, per germline (reference sequence).

This clone occurred once. The genes are TRBV7-8 and TRBJ1-1; no firm D call. The CDR3 is 15 amino acids. V was cut by 1 base and J by 5 bases, with 14 bases left in between. In germline, CDR1 is SGHVS, CDR2 FQNEAQ. CDR3 protein: CASSLVRGGYTEAFF. CDR3 coding DNA: TGTGCCAGCAGCTTAGTCCGAGGCGGGTATACTGAAGCTTTCTTT.

V usage is TRBV3-1 (or the pseudogene TRBV3-2) and J usage is TRBJ2-7, with 10 bases matching TRBD1. With V trimmed by 6 bases and J by 2 bases, 4 bases remained unmatched. Germline V gene sequence: CDR1 LGHDT, CDR2 YNNKEL (reference sequence). This CDR3 is 14 amino acids long. CDR3 coding DNA: TGTGCCAGCAGGCGGACAGGGGGGACCTACGAGCAGTACTTC. Translation: CASRRTGGTYEQYF.

The V call is TRBV7-8, the J call TRBJ2-1; D is unresolved. CDR1 is SGHVS, CDR2 FQNEAQ, per germline. This CDR3 is built from 13 residues. The germline V and J ends were trimmed by 7 bases and 7 bases, with 14 bases remaining between them. Here the CDR3 DNA reads TGTGCCAGCACCCTACCCACCGAGAATGAGCAGTTCTTC. Amino acids: CASTLPTENEQFF.

This clone was recorded once. The rearrangement links TRBV10-2 to TRBJ2-3; 14 nucleotides line up with TRBD2. Germline values: CDR1 WSHSY, CDR2 SAAADI. The CDR3 loop spans 18 amino acids. V shed 0 bases, J shed 0 bases, and the junction held 2 bases outside the gene matches. The DNA of the CDR3 is TGCGCCAGCAGTGAGTCGACTAGCGGGGGGGCTAGCACAGATACGCAGTATTTT. The encoded protein is CASSESTSGGASTDTQYF.